Below, 2 T cell receptor beta chains from the same sample are listed, as sequenced in a study of blood T cells in healthy people across ages (dated by TCRdb to 2013 to 2016). The library was prepared using 5' RACE. The instrument given in TCRdb is Illumina HiSeq 2500. A second PCR of about 6 to 11 cycles was performed with a sample-barcoded 5' primer and a J-beta primer mix. The raw public reads went through TCRdb reprocessing: fastp at Q25, MiXCR clone calling, in-frame beta chains kept. Each entry is one CDR3 protein sequence, shown with its most common DNA and genes. In this sample the table shows 1.5 million to 2 million distinct CDR3 sequences, 28% of which occur a single time. The top ten clonotypes cover about 7.7% of the sample. The sequenced sample consisted of blood. These receptors were obtained from a woman aged 25 to 39 in good health.

The rearrangement uses TRBV7-9 and TRBJ2-7; TRBD1 matches at 10 bases. The ends lost 4 bases at V and 3 bases at J; junction bases unmatched: 6. This CDR3 contains 15 residues. Germline V gives CDR1 SEHNR, CDR2 FQNEAQ (reference sequence). The CDR3 coding sequence is TGTGCCAGCAGCTCGCGGGACAGGGGCGTCTACGAGCAGTACTTC. This sequence encodes CASSSRDRGVYEQYF.

This clonotype has more than one count but fewer than ten. V usage is TRBV3-1 and J usage is TRBJ2-1, with D unclear. V lost 8 bases and J lost 9, with 5 bases in between. Per the germline V gene, CDR1 is LGHDT and CDR2 is YNNKEL (reference sequence). The CDR3 is made up of 9 amino acids. In DNA, the CDR3 is TGTGCCAGCGGGCCTGAGCAGTTCTTC. Its protein product is CASGPEQFF.